What follows describes a single T cell receptor beta chain. No cognate antigen has been identified for it. The sample holds no much larger clone one base away, and base qualities are not on file. This specimen belongs to a study of T-cell memory formation after mild COVID-19 (dated by TCRdb to the early 2020s). Study-level background: TCR sequence clusters from the two donors were largely donor specific. The cohort comprised two young, previously healthy adult volunteers, one female and one male. In two donors, T-cell clones that expanded and contracted after mild COVID-19 were followed by sequencing TCRalpha and TCRbeta repertoires longitudinally.

The study at large found these results: Some responding clones were detected in pre-infection memory, suggesting pre-existing cross-reactive memory T cells joined the SARS-CoV-2 response. Contracting CD4+ clones turned up mainly in the CM and EM memory subsets, whereas EMRA was where CD8+ clones were enriched. The second-wave clones that peaked on day 37 were not confirmed to be SARS-CoV-2 specific. Clones that contracted from day 15 to 85 showed balanced CD4/CD8 phenotypes, whereas a second wave of clones that expanded from day 15 to 37 leaned towards CD4+. Only a couple of mild cases were covered by the study, and larger cohorts that include severe cases with pre-infection samples were considered necessary.

Ficoll-Paque density gradient centrifugation was used to isolate PBMCs. Here V drops 5 bases and J drops 0 bases, and the junction holds 2 bases not matched to any gene. The germline V gene provides CDR1 KGHDR and CDR2 SFDVKD. Its CDR3 holds 16 amino acids, cysteine through phenylalanine. The sequence is cut down to CDR3 DNA, 48 bases in frame from base 1. The reads were generated on an Illumina NovaSeq 6000. TCRalpha and TCRbeta cDNA libraries were constructed by 5'RACE with constant-segment primers, with sample barcodes and unique molecular identifiers being introduced. RNA was extracted from every sample with Trizol reagent. The libraries were amplified in two PCR steps, and the second step added a second sample barcode and Illumina TruSeq adapters. Sequencing of libraries was performed on an Illumina NovaSeq with 2 x 150 bp paired-end reads. The original methods were these. Reads were demultiplexed and collapsed into UMI-guided consensus sequences with migec v1.2.7. Using mixcr v2.1.11, the UMI consensuses were aligned to TRA and TRB V and J templates and assembled into clonotypes. Clonotypes were classified as expanded or contracted when called significant by both edgeR and NoisET, with noise models trained on biological replicates. For edgeR calls, the thresholds were a false discovery rate-adjusted p below 0.01 and a log2 fold-change of 1. As an exploratory analysis of dynamics, max-normalized trajectories of the 1000 most abundant clonotypes were examined with PCA combined with hierarchical clustering. The CD4 or CD8 phenotype of responding clones was assigned using the separately sequenced CD4+ and CD8+ repertoires. The raw public data were reprocessed by TCRdb itself: fastp quality trimming at Q25, MiXCR clonotype calling, in-frame beta chains only. Duplicate CDR3 protein sequences are folded into a single record with the most common DNA and genes. TCRdb, rather than the study authors, made the V and J calls. This sample is represented by under 650,000 distinct CDR3 sequences; under 20% of them were singletons. The top ten constitute 9.5% to 15% of the sample.

The chain was built from TRBV24-1 and TRBJ2-2, with 10 central nucleotides matching TRBD2. The TCR comes from an adult woman who had mild COVID-19 (a few samples of this study predate the infection). The sample titles of this study are shuffled in the database, so cell type and time point are left out; the donor was told from shared clones. The specimen sequenced was PBMCs or a T cell subset sorted from them (not recorded which). The DNA sequence is given as TGTGCCACCAGTGCTAGCGGGGGATCGAACACCGGGGAGCTGTTTTTT. It specifies CATSASGGSNTGELFF.